This T cell receptor beta chain was identified during a study of siplizumab effects on memory and regulatory T cells. TCRdb's copy holds only in-frame clones and misses some; the assay was immunoSEQ multiplex PCR. The sample contains 75,000 to 100,000 clones, just under 95% of which appear only once. In the case of this clone: The antigen is not known.

General study points: Naive T cells, seemingly more diverse than memory cells, seemed major alloresponse contributors. It was never confirmed that proliferating Tregs from siplizumab cultures were suppressive.

This receptor was obtained from a human donor in good health. The sequenced sample was non-Treg CD4+ T cells sorted from blood.

In DNA, the CDR3 is TGCGCCAGCAATCTAGAAGGGAGAAAAGAAGCTTTCTTT. Encoded protein: CASNLEGRKEAFF. This rearrangement joins TRBV4-1 to TRBJ1-1; D call uncertain. The CDR3 totals 13 residues. Germline V lookup: CDR1 MGHRA, CDR2 YSYEKL. The V end was cut by 7 bases, the J end by 8 bases, with 17 bases between.